This TCR beta chain was sequenced for a study of T cells in Graves' hyperthyroidism and ophthalmopathy. The J segment lost 0 bases and the V segment lost 5 bases, leaving 5 bases of the junction unmatched. From germline, CDR1 is SEHNR and CDR2 FQNEAQ (reference sequence). The CDR3 extends over 15 amino acids. Using RNA transcripts as the source, TCR beta CDR3 regions were amplified. HTBI primers were the set used in a first-round RT-PCR of the TCR CDR3. TCRdb re-analysed the multiplex PCR reads in MiXCR, keeping a single row per CDR3 protein. The repertoire has approximately 640,000 distinct CDR3 sequences, just under 45% of them found once; the top ten carry about 7%. Concerning this clonotype: As yet, its antigen is unknown.

The study, taken as a whole, reports: Ophthalmopathy could be told apart from stable hyperthyroidism with a 13 V-J model. The model identified upcoming ophthalmopathy a median about six months ahead of onset.

V and J are TRBV7-9 and TRBJ2-7, with 9 bases aligning to TRBD2. The sequencing input was peripheral blood or thyroid tissue (not recorded which). This clonotype originated in an adult man with Graves' disease, either hyperthyroidism or ophthalmopathy (not recorded which). The CDR3 reads CASSERLAASYEQYF. In DNA, the CDR3 is TGTGCCAGCAGCGAGCGACTAGCGGCCTCCTACGAGCAGTACTTC.